A single sample gave rise to the 13 T cell receptor beta chains below, sequenced in a study of T cell repertoires in cytomegalovirus infection. Their specific antigens are unknown. A single record per CDR3 protein comes from TCRdb applying MiXCR to the reads. The data contain hundreds of thousands of distinct CDR3 sequences, roughly a third of them singletons. The starting material was cultured PBMCs, obtained from culture after CMV antigen stimulation. Every receptor here comes from a human donor in good health (CMV status not recorded). Some clones in this sample may be carry-over from other donors' samples.

This clonotype was seen only a few times. The chain carries TRBV27 and TRBJ2-2; D is unclear. The CDR3 is 15 amino acids. CDR1 MNHEY and CDR2 SMNVEV come from the germline V gene (reference sequence). Trimming cost V 4 bases and J 3 bases, with 12 bases left between them. The CDR3 region has the DNA TGTGCCAGCAGTTCTATGGTTTTGGACACCGGGGAGCTGTTTTTT. This encodes CASSSMVLDTGELFF.

J is TRBJ2-1 and V is TRBV15, with 7 positions matching TRBD2. Trimming cost V 0 bases and J 7 bases; bases outside gene matches: 0. This CDR3 comprises 13 residues. The germline CDR1 and CDR2 sequences are LNHNV and YYDKDF (reference sequence). This CDR3 is CATSREGGNEQFF. The CDR3, as DNA: TGTGCCACCAGCAGAGAGGGGGGGAATGAGCAGTTCTTC.

V usage is TRBV7-9 and J usage is TRBJ2-3, with 11 bases that match TRBD2. V shed 6 bases and J 6 bases; nucleotides not matched to a gene: 8. CDR1 and CDR2 from the germline V gene are SEHNR and FQNEAQ (reference sequence). The CDR3 totals 15 residues. The CDR3 sequence is CASRKTSGEGDTQYF. The CDR3 coding sequence is TGTGCCAGCAGGAAGACTAGCGGGGAGGGGGATACGCAGTATTTT.

This clonotype has more than one count but fewer than ten. This chain connects TRBV11-2 to TRBJ1-2; TRBD1 agrees at 9 bases. The CDR3 consists of 18 residues. Trimming removed 4 bases from V and 5 bases from J; junction bases left unmatched: 17. Germline V gene sequence: CDR1 SGHAT, CDR2 FQNNGV. The CDR3 DNA follows: TGTGCCAGCAGCTATCGGACAGGGGAATCCTCTGCTCAGTATGGCTACACCTTC. Residues: CASSYRTGESSAQYGYTF.

The CDR3 bases are TGTGCCAGCAGCTTATTCCCACTGACCGAACTGAACACTGAAGCTTTCTTT. This gives the protein CASSLFPLTELNTEAFF. This chain links TRBV7-2 with TRBJ1-1; D is uncertain. Germline loops: CDR1 SGHTA, CDR2 FQGNSA. V dropped 2 bases and J dropped 0 bases, with 16 bases sitting between them. This CDR3 region has 17 residues.

The gene calls are TRBV24-1 and TRBJ2-1; possible D gene TRBD2, 5 bases. This CDR3 has 15 residues. Looked up from germline, CDR1 is KGHDR and CDR2 is SFDVKD. Trimming removed 3 bases from V and 9 bases from J, with 17 bases in between. The CDR3 protein is CATSDVTELGSEQFF. The DNA for the CDR3 is TGTGCCACCAGTGATGTGACCGAGCTGGGGAGTGAGCAGTTCTTC.

This CDR3 is CASSQMTGVSYEQYF. The CDR3, as DNA: TGCGCCAGCAGCCAAATGACAGGGGTCTCCTACGAGCAGTACTTC. The rearrangement uses TRBV4-1 and TRBJ2-7; 8 nucleotides align to TRBD1. The CDR3 length is 15 residues. Looked up from germline, CDR1 is MGHRA and CDR2 is YSYEKL. The V gene end was trimmed by 2 bases and the J gene end by 0 bases; junction bases not matched to a gene: 3.

The chain uses TRBV7-8 and TRBJ2-6, with D perhaps TRBD2 (6 bases). Germline V gives CDR1 SGHVS, CDR2 FQNEAQ. The V end was cut by 2 bases, the J end by 2 bases, with 13 bases between. This CDR3 is 17 amino acids long. The CDR3 reads CASSLPTLAPGANVLTF. CDR3 sequence (DNA): TGTGCCAGCAGCTTACCCACTCTAGCGCCTGGGGCCAACGTCCTGACTTTC.

The chain is built from TRBV6-2 or TRBV6-3 and TRBJ2-5, with TRBD2 matching over 8 bases. This CDR3 contains 16 residues. In germline, CDR1 is MNHEY, CDR2 SVGEGT. After removal of 0 bases from V and 3 bases from J, the junction contained 6 bases not matched to a gene. CDR3: CASSYSSGSGKETQYF. The CDR3 nucleotides are TGTGCCAGCAGTTACTCGAGCGGGAGCGGCAAAGAGACCCAGTACTTC.

This clonotype was detected ten times or more. The gene calls are TRBV7-2 and TRBJ2-7; 7 positions match TRBD2. This CDR3 spans 17 amino acids. Per germline, CDR1 SGHTA and CDR2 FQGNSA. The junction had 16 bases not matched to a gene; V was cut back by 6 bases and J by 2 bases. The CDR3 sequence is CASSSNLAAKRTYEQYF. CDR3 nucleotide sequence: TGTGCCAGCAGTTCAAACCTAGCGGCCAAGCGCACCTACGAGCAGTACTTC.

The chain combines TRBV20-1 with TRBJ2-3, with D perhaps matching TRBD2 (6 bases). The length of the CDR3 is 14 residues. The V gene's germline CDR1 is DFQATT and CDR2 SNEGSKA (reference sequence). V was clipped by 3 bases and J by 0 bases, with 10 bases between them. The CDR3, as DNA: TGCAGTGCTAGTCCGGGAGCTAGCACAGATACGCAGTATTTT. It yields the protein CSASPGASTDTQYF.

The V gene is TRBV19, the J gene TRBJ1-3; D remains unclear. The ends were cut back, 5 bases at V and 4 bases at J, with 12 bases in the middle. Germline-derived CDR1 and CDR2 are LNHDA and SQIVND (reference sequence). This CDR3 has 14 amino acids. The CDR3 DNA reads as TGTGCCAGTAGTTTTGGCGGAGCAGGAAACACCATATATTTT. Translated: CASSFGGAGNTIYF.

The chain recombines TRBV4-1 with TRBJ2-1; 9 positions agree with TRBD2. CDR1 is MGHRA, CDR2 YSYEKL, per germline. The CDR3 runs 16 residues. Unmatched junction bases numbered 5, after V lost 3 bases and J lost 2 bases. In nucleotides, the CDR3 is TGCGCCAGCAGCCAGGAGTCTAGCGGGGCCTACAATGAGCAGTTCTTC. Protein: CASSQESSGAYNEQFF.